This T cell receptor beta chain is from a study of CD8+CD57+ T cells in acquired aplastic anemia. Study observations and caveats: CD8+ Simpson's diversity in patients was not significantly different from that in controls. Approximately 27 CD8+ CDR3 sequences occurred in both the patients and the controls.

Germline trimming cut 8 bases from V and 5 bases from J; bases unmatched to any gene: 6. The CDR3 extends over 15 amino acids. Germline-derived CDR1 and CDR2 are SNHLY and FYNNEI. Genomic DNA provided the template from which TCR beta VDJ and CDR3 profiles were obtained. TCRdb reanalysed the reads using MiXCR and keeps one entry per CDR3 protein. The data contain approximately 200,000 distinct CDR3 sequences, approximately 51% of them singletons. Those patients picked for sequencing had displayed CD8+CD57+ cell expansion on flow cytometry. This clonotype was seen at least ten times. Its specificity is not known.

This TCR was sampled from a human donor with aplastic anemia. Sequenced: sorted CD4+, CD8+, or CD8+CD57+ T cells (not recorded which) from PBMCs. The V call is TRBV2, the J call TRBJ2-2; the match to TRBD2 covers 12 bases. CDR3 region: CASRRTSGDTGELFF. The CDR3, as DNA: TGTGCCAGCCGTAGGACTAGCGGGGATACCGGGGAGCTGTTTTTT.